A selection of T cell receptor beta chains follows, all from one sample in a study of OX40 agonist ivuxolimab in advanced cancers. Clones were sequenced by immunoSEQ multiplex PCR, and TCRdb holds only the in-frame ones, with some missing. The sample has approximately 58,000 clones, roughly 84% seen once. The sequenced sample was CD4+ or CD8+ T cells sorted from blood, obtained in a trial of the OX40 agonist ivuxolimab. The receptors shown here come from an adult with an advanced solid tumor such as melanoma, head and neck, liver or kidney cancer. The CDR3 runs from the conserved cysteine through the conserved F or W.

v_gene: TRBV14
CDR3aa: CASSRGMGHNYGYTF

v_gene: TRBV27
CDR3aa: CASSLSRPPPYEQYF

v_gene: TRBV29-1
CDR3aa: CSVNTGATQYF

v_gene: TRBV4-1
CDR3aa: CASSQFPAQETQYF

v_gene: TRBV28
CDR3aa: CASSPNSGRVLNEQFF

v_gene: TRBV27
CDR3aa: CASSPRYGGYAGTDTQYF

v_gene: TRBV30
CDR3aa: CAWSPTGEMYNEQFF

v_gene: TRBV27
CDR3aa: CASSPFSGRATGELFF

v_gene: TRBV5-1
CDR3aa: CASSRIGQGLNIQYF

v_gene: TRBV7-2
CDR3aa: CASSLVGSSMNTEAFF

v_gene: TRBV2
CDR3aa: CASSEDRQINTEAFF

v_gene: TRBV6-4
CDR3aa: CASSDCGTGAQETQYF

v_gene: TRBV30
CDR3aa: CAWSEGQYNQPRHF

v_gene: TRBV27
CDR3aa: CASSYREYGGYTF

v_gene: TRBV6-1
CDR3aa: CASSGGGLMYF

v_gene: TRBV6-5
CDR3aa: CASTNPGGNTEAFF

v_gene: TRBV7-2
CDR3aa: CASSPRRGGDETQYF

v_gene: TRBV7-9
CDR3aa: CASSLEGYRGPQPQHF

v_gene: TRBV5-1
CDR3aa: CASSPEVRDRSYEQYF

v_gene: TRBV5-1
CDR3aa: CASSLAGPTANTGELFF

v_gene: TRBV2
CDR3aa: CASSRGGYQETQYF

v_gene: TRBV28
CDR3aa: CASSLLQGAETQYF

v_gene: TRBV21-1
CDR3aa: CASSKGLAGPYNEQFF

v_gene: TRBV7-2
CDR3aa: CASSLAGRARMQETQYF

v_gene: TRBV7-9
CDR3aa: CASVLGLSYTDTQYF

v_gene: TRBV14
CDR3aa: CASRPLDSTYGYTF

v_gene: TRBV5-1
CDR3aa: CASSRSGGRANTGELFF

v_gene: TRBV7-2
CDR3aa: CASSRDRVVTGELFF

v_gene: TRBV18
CDR3aa: CASSPPPGRKGYTF

v_gene: TRBV10-3
CDR3aa: CAISDGRGQEKLFF

v_gene: TRBV11-2
CDR3aa: CASSLGVAGNTIYF

v_gene: TRBV9
CDR3aa: CASSVNKRGGYNEQFF

v_gene: TRBV11-2
CDR3aa: CASSLFAGKGDTQYF

v_gene: TRBV5-6
CDR3aa: CASSLAGTRRDEQYF

v_gene: TRBV27
CDR3aa: CASTAKGANEQFF

v_gene: TRBV27
CDR3aa: CASTRRDYSPLHF

v_gene: TRBV29-1
CDR3aa: CSVDRGNTEAFF

v_gene: TRBV10-1
CDR3aa: CASSESAGVNNEQFF

v_gene: TRBV6-5
CDR3aa: CASRRGLAFPYEQYF

v_gene: TRBV7-9
CDR3aa: CASTLTGLDTQYF

v_gene: TRBV4-2
CDR3aa: CASSQDPGRETQYF

v_gene: TRBV11-2
CDR3aa: CASSSGHSSYEQYF

v_gene: TRBV5-1
CDR3aa: CASSFGPSGEKLFF

v_gene: TRBV18
CDR3aa: CASSPLEGQATMQYF

v_gene: TRBV6-5
CDR3aa: CASSYSNLGRSEAFF

v_gene: TRBV27
CDR3aa: CASSLTRGRGLRMGNTEAFF

v_gene: TRBV18
CDR3aa: CASSPSQGNEQYF

v_gene: TRBV27
CDR3aa: CASKPDRAETQYF

v_gene: TRBV15
CDR3aa: CATSRGLAGGRAPHNEQFF

v_gene: TRBV28
CDR3aa: CASSASGNTIYF

v_gene: TRBV7-9
CDR3aa: CASSLDAIYEQYF